This TCR beta chain derives from a study of CD8 T cells in Susac syndrome. Study-level results: Susac CD8+ clonal expansion peaked in TEMRA cells and active patients. In total CD8+ repertoires, over 15 Susac-specific public clones were found, and CD8+ TEMRA repertoires had about five.

For this clonotype: Its matching antigen is unknown.

Reverse transcription of about 0.45 to 1 ug RNA was performed with random hexamers. Via MiXCR, TCRdb re-called the immunoSEQ multiplex PCR reads, giving one row per CDR3 protein. Here the sample spans tens of thousands of distinct CDR3 sequences, about 95% being singletons. The CDR3 is made up of 12 amino acids. Trimming left V 5 bases short and J 9 bases short, with 11 bases between. Germline V gives CDR1 PRHDT, CDR2 FYEKMQ (reference sequence). Sequencing was done on a sample of CD8+ T cells from PBMCs. This receptor was taken from a human donor with Susac syndrome. The genes are TRBV13 and TRBJ2-1; D unclear. CDR3 sequence (DNA): TGTGCCAGCAGCCCCAGCCGGCGTGAGCAGTTCTTC. Translation gives CASSPSRREQFF.